This T cell receptor beta chain was captured in a study of blood T cell repertoires in COVID-19. Study-wide background: PBMCs, B-cell-depleted T cells, or T cells were the source of the cDNA or gDNA that made up the material.

Only in-frame clones appear in the TCRdb table, and some are missing; sequencing was by immunoSEQ multiplex PCR. In the table there are about 220,000 clones, 75% to 90% of which are singletons. The CDR3 length is 16 residues. V lost 3 bases to trimming and J lost 3 bases; unmatched junction nucleotides: 2. Germline V gene sequence: CDR1 SGHNT, CDR2 YYREEE (reference sequence). Patients at the Seattle site were enrolled during active infection and followed longitudinally. Sequences were obtained from peripheral blood. The chain couples TRBV5-4 to TRBJ2-2; 13 bases are shared with TRBD2. The source is a woman at least 80 years old with COVID-19, enrolled during active disease. The CDR3 protein is CASSSGLAGDTGELFF. The CDR3 DNA sequence: TGTGCCAGCAGCTCAGGACTAGCGGGGGACACCGGGGAGCTGTTTTTT.